Included here is one TCR beta chain sequence, with context. Antigen specificity is unknown. A multiplex PCR was run with 60 Vbeta primers and 13 Jbeta primers. Measured with immunoSEQ multiplex PCR; TCRdb has only the in-frame clones, and not every one. The repertoire holds about 150,000 clones, with roughly 80% as singletons. The data originate from a study of cytomegalovirus exposure and HLA in healthy donors. The wider study: From HLA-typed donors, an early data release held roughly 89 million unique TCRs.

V shed 5 bases and J 2 bases; nucleotides not matched to a gene: 8. This CDR3 contains 16 residues. Germline V gene lookup returns CDR1 SGHTA and CDR2 FQGTGA. Study-wide results and limits: A prior analysis recorded that most TCR beta V segments were productive about 87% or about 30% of the time. TCR beta sequences numbering fewer than 20,000 were associated with HLA alleles at 0.05 false discovery rate in a later analysis.

This chain links TRBV7-3 with TRBJ2-3, with 9 bases that match TRBD2. This TCR was recovered from a woman aged 45-60 years in good health and CMV-seropositive. The sequencing input was PBMCs. DNA of the CDR3: TGTGCCAGCAGCACCAAAAGCGGGGGGACCACAGATACGCAGTATTTT. Residues: CASSTKSGGTTDTQYF.